What follows are 18 T cell receptor beta chains derived from one specimen sequenced in a study of a mutant IDH1 vaccine in newly diagnosed glioma. Their target antigens are unknown. The time point was: week 47, end of study. A 20-mer mutant IDH1 peptide at 300 ug was injected subcutaneously with topical imiquimod. The data were produced by immunoSEQ multiplex PCR, yet TCRdb's version contains in-frame clones alone and is incomplete. The sample contains about 24,000 clones, less than 90% of which appear only once. This specimen consisted of PBMCs, obtained from a glioma patient whose treatment included an IDH1 peptide vaccine. These receptors were obtained from a man in his forties with glioma.

The V call is TRBV9, the J call TRBJ1-1; D is uncertain. V was cut by 0 bases and J by 4 bases, with 10 bases left in between. This CDR3 comprises 14 residues. Germline V gene lookup returns CDR1 SGDLS and CDR2 YYNGEE. The CDR3 region has the DNA TGTGCCAGCAGCGTAGATGGTGGGTTCACTGAAGCTTTCTTT. Amino acid sequence: CASSVDGGFTEAFF.

This chain links TRBV7-8 with TRBJ2-1; D remains unclear. Germline assignment: CDR1 SGHVS and CDR2 FQNEAQ. Trimming left V 2 bases short and J 8 bases short, with 4 bases between. CDR3 length: 11 amino acids. The CDR3 is CASSLTHEQFF. CDR3 nucleotides: TGTGCCAGCAGCTTAACACATGAGCAGTTCTTC.

CDR3 sequence reads: CASRQGQGQPQHF. The CDR3 coding sequence is TGTGCCAGCAGGCAAGGACAGGGCCAGCCCCAGCATTTT. The chain employs TRBV2 and TRBJ1-5; TRBD1 matches at 8 bases. From germline, CDR1 is SNHLY and CDR2 FYNNEI. The length of the CDR3 is 13 residues. With V trimmed by 6 bases and J by 7 bases, 5 bases remained unmatched.

This chain uses TRBV5-1 with TRBJ1-1; D remains unclear. V lost 0 bases and J 5 bases, leaving 11 bases between the germline ends. Germline CDR1 is SGHRS and CDR2 is YFSETQ. This CDR3 has 14 residues. The chain's CDR3 is CASSLEGIQTEAFF. The CDR3 nucleotides read TGCGCCAGCAGCTTGGAGGGCATTCAGACTGAAGCTTTCTTT. Full variable domain (missing parts from reference TRBV5-1 and TRBJ1-1): KAGVTQTPRYLIKTRGQQVTLSCSPISGHRSVSWYQQTPGQGLQFLFEYFSETQRNKGNFPGRFSGRQFSNSRSEMNVSTLELGDSALYLCASSLEGIQTEAFFGQGTRLTVV.

The CDR3 is CASSLGEGFGELFF. Here the CDR3 DNA reads TGTGCCAGCAGCTTGGGGGAGGGGTTCGGGGAGCTGTTTTTT. The chain couples TRBV5-5 to TRBJ2-2, with TRBD2 identical over 7 bases. The V segment lost 0 bases and the J segment 7 bases; nucleotides outside the gene matches: 3. CDR1 and CDR2 from the germline V gene are SGHKS and YYEKEE (reference sequence). The CDR3 runs to 14 residues.

The V gene is TRBV27, the J gene TRBJ1-2; D is possibly TRBD1 (5 bases). With 6 bases removed from V and 5 bases from J, the gap between germline ends came to 13 bases. Per germline, CDR1 MNHEY and CDR2 SMNVEV (reference sequence). This CDR3 spans 13 amino acids. The CDR3 DNA sequence: TGTGCCAGCAGGCTTCTCTCAGGGTATGGCTACACCTTC. It encodes CASRLLSGYGYTF.

The chain combines TRBV15 with TRBJ1-6; D is unresolved. Deletions cut 8 bases from V and 14 bases from J, with 4 bases between. The CDR3 extends over 8 amino acids. Germline V gene lookup returns CDR1 LNHNV and CDR2 YYDKDF (reference sequence). CDR3: CATLSLHF. The CDR3 DNA reads as TGTGCCACCCTCTCCCTCCACTTT. Full variable domain (remainder filled in from reference TRBV15 and TRBJ1-6): DAMVIQNPRYQVTQFGKPVTLSCSQTLNHNVMYWYQQKSSQAPKLLFHYYDKDFNNEADTPDNFQSRRPNTSFCFLDIRSPGLGDTAMYLCATLSLHFGNGTRLTVT.

The CDR3 spells CASSFSGSPGETQYF. The CDR3 nucleotides are TGCGCCAGCAGCTTTAGCGGGAGTCCCGGAGAGACCCAGTACTTC. The chain employs TRBV4-1 and TRBJ2-5; 9 positions agree with TRBD2. CDR1 and CDR2 (germline): MGHRA, YSYEKL. V was pared by 5 bases and J by 4 bases, with 8 bases of the junction left unmatched. The CDR3 extends over 15 amino acids.

CDR3 nucleotides: TGTGCCAGCAGTTTATCGGGGGGACTTTACACAGATACGCAGTATTTT. It yields the protein CASSLSGGLYTDTQYF. The chain uses TRBV27 and TRBJ2-3; tentative D call: TRBD2 (6 bases). The CDR3 is 16 residues long. The V end was cut by 0 bases, the J end by 2 bases, with 12 bases between. Germline V CDR1 and CDR2: MNHEY, SMNVEV (reference sequence).

The V call is TRBV7-9, the J call TRBJ1-5; D unclear. This CDR3 has 16 amino acids. Trimming stripped 1 base from V and 0 bases from J, with 10 bases between. Per germline, CDR1 SEHNR and CDR2 FQNEAQ (reference sequence). CDR3 DNA: TGTGCCAGCAGCTTAGGGTCAGAATATAGCAATCAGCCCCAGCATTTT. Its protein product is CASSLGSEYSNQPQHF.

CDR3 in amino acids: CASSSDQGSDTQYF. The CDR3 nucleotides read TGTGCCAGCAGCTCTGACCAGGGATCAGATACGCAGTATTTT. V gene TRBV5-6 combines with J gene TRBJ2-3, with D maybe TRBD1 (5 bases). The CDR3 has 14 amino acids. Trimming pared 3 bases from V and 4 bases from J, leaving 12 bases between. The germline CDR1 and CDR2 sequences are SGHDT and YYEEEE. The full variable domain, completed using reference TRBV5-6 and TRBJ2-3, is DAGVTQSPTHLIKTRGQQVTLRCSPKSGHDTVSWYQQALGQGPQFIFQYYEEEERQRGNFPDRFSGHQFPNYSSELNVNALLLGDSALYLCASSSDQGSDTQYFGPGTRLTVL.

V gene TRBV11-2 combines with J gene TRBJ2-1; possibly TRBD2 for D (5 bases). Germline CDR1 reads SGHAT; CDR2 reads FQNNGV. Deletions cut 8 bases from V and 9 bases from J, with 20 bases between. The CDR3 covers 14 residues. The CDR3 loop reads CASHRDGRGGEQFF. In nucleotides, the CDR3 is TGTGCCAGCCACCGGGATGGTAGAGGCGGTGAGCAGTTCTTC. Together with reference TRBV11-2 and TRBJ2-1, the CDR3 gives the full variable domain: EAGVAQSPRYKIIEKRQSVAFWCNPISGHATLYWYQQILGQGPKLLIQFQNNGVVDDSQLPKDRFSAERLKGVDSTLKIQPAKLEDSAVYLCASHRDGRGGEQFFGPGTRLTVL.

This chain uses TRBV7-3 with TRBJ2-3; no definite D call. Trimming took off 1 base at V and 4 bases at J, with 3 bases between the two ends. Germline CDR1 SGHTA, CDR2 FQGTGA. The CDR3 contains 12 residues. The CDR3 coding sequence is TGTGCCAGCAGCTTAAACTCAGATACGCAGTATTTT. Translating gives CASSLNSDTQYF.

V gene TRBV9 combines with J gene TRBJ1-2; 10 positions agree with TRBD1. There are 13 residues in the CDR3. Germline assignment: CDR1 SGDLS and CDR2 YYNGEE. V shed 3 bases and J 8 bases; nucleotides not matched to a gene: 4. The CDR3 region is CASSGQGARGYTF. The CDR3, as DNA: TGTGCCAGCAGCGGACAGGGGGCACGGGGCTACACCTTC.

This clone was detected once. The J gene is TRBJ2-2, the V gene TRBV6-6, with D possibly being TRBD2 (6 bases). The CDR3 sequence is 12 residues long. Looked up from germline, CDR1 is MNHNY and CDR2 is SVGAGI (reference sequence). Trimming pared 6 bases from V and 7 bases from J, leaving 9 bases between. The CDR3 DNA reads TGTGCCAGCAGCCCCGGGGGCGGGGAGCTGTTTTTT. Its translation is CASSPGGGELFF.

This rearrangement joins TRBV9 to TRBJ2-2; the D call may be TRBD1 or TRBD2 (5 bases each). V lost 3 bases and J 3 bases, leaving 18 bases between the germline ends. Germline V lookup: CDR1 SGDLS, CDR2 YYNGEE. CDR3 size: 17 residues. The CDR3: CASSGDWGYVDTGELFF. The CDR3 DNA sequence: TGTGCCAGCAGCGGCGATTGGGGGTACGTGGACACCGGGGAGCTGTTTTTT.

This clone was seen just once. The chain has TRBV9 and TRBJ2-5; 8 bases match TRBD2. V trimming: 4 bases; J trimming: 5 bases; junction bases outside the gene matches: 10. There are 15 residues in the CDR3. Germline V gene data show CDR1 as SGDLS and CDR2 as YYNGEE. DNA of the CDR3: TGTGCCAGCAGCCCCCAACCGCGGGAGGTTGAGACCCAGTACTTC. It encodes CASSPQPREVETQYF.

The chain has TRBV5-6 and TRBJ1-4; D gene unclear. Germline V gene sequence: CDR1 SGHDT, CDR2 YYEEEE. Trimming took 2 bases from V and 0 from J, leaving 8 bases between them. CDR3 size: 15 residues. The DNA for the CDR3 is TGTGCCAGCAGCTTCGGATCGACAACTAATGAAAAACTGTTTTTT. Its translation: CASSFGSTTNEKLFF.